This T cell receptor beta chain emerged from a study of T cells in Graves' hyperthyroidism and ophthalmopathy. Germline V CDR1 and CDR2: DFQATT, SNEGSKA (reference sequence). Deletions cut 2 bases from V and 8 bases from J, with 10 bases between. The CDR3 consists of 12 residues. Template material for amplifying TCR beta CDR3 regions consisted of RNA transcripts. A first-round RT-PCR of the TCR CDR3 used the HTBI primer set. One entry per CDR3 protein, called by TCRdb with MiXCR from the multiplex PCR reads. The table lists some 600,000 distinct CDR3 sequences, approximately 13% of them singletons, with under 7% in the top ten. Reasons for excluding patients were uncontrolled infection, other autoimmune disease, pregnancy or lactation.

This receptor was taken from a woman aged 25 to 45 with Graves' hyperthyroidism that later progressed to Graves' ophthalmopathy. The rearrangement joins TRBV20-1 to TRBJ2-1, with D possibly matching TRBD1 (6 bases). The specimen sequenced was blood. CDR3 in amino acids: CSARSAGDEQFF. CDR3 nucleotides: TGCAGTGCTAGATCCGCAGGGGATGAGCAGTTCTTC.